This TCR beta chain was sequenced for a study of T cells in Graves' hyperthyroidism and ophthalmopathy. Hyperthyroidism patients were newly diagnosed, had disease duration under 2 months, and were aged 18 to 65 years. Uncontrolled infection, other autoimmune disease, pregnancy or lactation led to exclusion. This clonotype appeared many times. V was cut by 6 bases and J by 0 bases, with 7 bases left in between. Germline lookup yields CDR1 KGHDR and CDR2 SFDVKD. The CDR3 sequence is 13 residues long. RNA transcripts were the template for amplifying TCR beta CDR3 regions. RT-PCR in the first round (using the HTBI primer set) targeted the TCR CDR3. TCRdb redid the calling of the multiplex PCR reads with MiXCR, one entry per CDR3 protein. The sample has about 270,000 distinct CDR3 sequences, approximately 26% seen once.

The sample was blood. This TCR derives from a man aged 35 to 55 with Graves' hyperthyroidism that later progressed to Graves' ophthalmopathy. The chain is built from TRBV24-1 and TRBJ2-5; D unresolved. For the CDR3, the DNA is TGTGCCACCAGTTTGGCGTACCAAGAGACCCAGTACTTC. Amino acid sequence: CATSLAYQETQYF.